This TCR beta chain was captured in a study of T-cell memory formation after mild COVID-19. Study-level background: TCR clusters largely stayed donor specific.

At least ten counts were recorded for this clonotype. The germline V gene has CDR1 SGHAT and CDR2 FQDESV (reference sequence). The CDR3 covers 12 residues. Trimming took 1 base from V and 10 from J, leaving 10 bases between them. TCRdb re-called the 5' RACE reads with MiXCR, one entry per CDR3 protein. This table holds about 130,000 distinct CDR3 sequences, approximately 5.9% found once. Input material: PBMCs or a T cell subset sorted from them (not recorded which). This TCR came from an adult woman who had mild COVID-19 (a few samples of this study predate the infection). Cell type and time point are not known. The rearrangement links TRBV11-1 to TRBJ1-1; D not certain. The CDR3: CASSLVSVGAFF. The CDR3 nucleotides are TGTGCCAGCAGCTTAGTGTCGGTGGGAGCTTTCTTT.